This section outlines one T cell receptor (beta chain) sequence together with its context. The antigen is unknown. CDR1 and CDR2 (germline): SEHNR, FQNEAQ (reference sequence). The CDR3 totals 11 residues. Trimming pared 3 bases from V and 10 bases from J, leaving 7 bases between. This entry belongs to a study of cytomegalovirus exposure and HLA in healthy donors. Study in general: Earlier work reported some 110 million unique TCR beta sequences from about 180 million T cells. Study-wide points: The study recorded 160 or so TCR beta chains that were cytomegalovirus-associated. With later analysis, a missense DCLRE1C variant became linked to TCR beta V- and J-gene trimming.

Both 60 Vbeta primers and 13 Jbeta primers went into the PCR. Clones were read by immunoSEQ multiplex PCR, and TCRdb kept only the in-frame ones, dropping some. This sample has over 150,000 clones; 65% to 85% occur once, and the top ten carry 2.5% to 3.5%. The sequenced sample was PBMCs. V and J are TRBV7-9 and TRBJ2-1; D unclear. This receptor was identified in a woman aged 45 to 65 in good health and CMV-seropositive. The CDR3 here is CASSFEEEQFF. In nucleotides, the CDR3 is TGTGCCAGCAGCTTTGAGGAAGAGCAGTTCTTC.